The clone carrying this T cell receptor beta chain was found once. V was pared by 7 bases and J by 5 bases, with 15 bases between. Germline CDR1 is SGHNT and CDR2 is YENEEA. The CDR3 extends over 14 amino acids. This specimen comes from a study of blood T cell repertoires in COVID-19. The repertoire was sequenced with immunoSEQ multiplex PCR; TCRdb's copy has only in-frame clones and lacks some. The table lists about 150,000 clones, under 85% of them singletons. The rearrangement links TRBV11-3 to TRBJ2-1; D might be TRBD2 (6 bases). Sequencing was carried out using peripheral blood. The origin of this receptor is a man aged 55 to 70 with COVID-19, enrolled during active disease. CDR3 region: CASKRLATDNEQFF. The CDR3, as DNA: TGTGCCAGCAAGAGGCTAGCGACCGACAATGAGCAGTTCTTC.